The present T cell receptor (beta chain) was sequenced within a study of blood T cell repertoires in COVID-19. About the research overall: Material from acute and convalescent COVID-19 was sourced from the United States, Italy and Spain. The analysed material was cDNA or gDNA that came from T cells, B-cell-depleted T cells, or PBMCs.

In the authors' workflow: Amplification of reference gene primers was used by the study to estimate nucleated cell counts. Libraries were prepared by immunoSEQ multiplex PCR; TCRdb keeps only in-frame clonotypes and omits some of them. The V and J calls and clone size are taken from that table; D and trimming were inferred from the DNA. Here the sample spans tens of thousands of clones, about 80% being singletons. Trimming left V 4 bases short and J 4 bases short, with 15 bases between. The CDR3 runs 15 residues. CDR1 SGDLS and CDR2 YYNGEE come from the germline V gene. The V gene is TRBV9, the J gene TRBJ1-3; the D gene is possibly TRBD1 (5 bases). Sequencing was carried out using peripheral blood. This TCR was recovered from a human donor in a cohort sampled during active COVID-19. The CDR3 DNA sequence: TGTGCCAGCAGCCCAACCCCCAGGGCCGGAAACACCATATATTTT. This encodes CASSPTPRAGNTIYF. Drawing the rest from reference TRBV9 and TRBJ1-3, the complete variable domain is DSGVTQTPKHLITATGQRVTLRCSPRSGDLSVYWYQQSLDQGLQFLIQYYNGEERAKGNILERFSAQQFPDLHSELNLSSLELGDSALYFCASSPTPRAGNTIYFGEGSWLTVV.